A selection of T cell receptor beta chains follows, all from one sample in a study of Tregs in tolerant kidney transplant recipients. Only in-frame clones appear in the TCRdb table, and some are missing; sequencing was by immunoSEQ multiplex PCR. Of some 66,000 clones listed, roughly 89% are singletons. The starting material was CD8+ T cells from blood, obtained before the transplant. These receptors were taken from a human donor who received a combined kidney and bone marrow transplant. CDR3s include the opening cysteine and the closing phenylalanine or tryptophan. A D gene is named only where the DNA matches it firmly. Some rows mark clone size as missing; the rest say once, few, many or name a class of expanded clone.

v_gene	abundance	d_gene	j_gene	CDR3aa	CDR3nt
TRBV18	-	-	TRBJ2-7	CASSSSYEQYF	TGTGCCAGCTCATCGTCCTACGAGCAGTACTTC
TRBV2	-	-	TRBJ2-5	CASSESAAQETQYF	TGTGCCAGCAGTGAATCGGCGGCCCAAGAGACCCAGTACTTC
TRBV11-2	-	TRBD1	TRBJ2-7	CASSPGQGYEQYF	TGTGCCAGCAGCCCCGGACAGGGCTACGAGCAGTACTTC
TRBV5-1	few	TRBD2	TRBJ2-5	CASSLAYSGGADQETQYF	TGCGCCAGCAGCTTGGCCTATAGCGGGGGGGCGGACCAAGAGACCCAGTACTTC
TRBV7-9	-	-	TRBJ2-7	CASSLALPSRGDEQYF	TGTGCCAGCAGCTTAGCGCTTCCTTCGCGGGGTGACGAGCAGTACTTC
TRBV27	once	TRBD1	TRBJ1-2	CASSLIWTGEYGYTF	TGTGCCAGCAGTTTAATATGGACAGGCGAATATGGCTACACCTTC
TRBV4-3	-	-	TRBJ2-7	CASSHTTRDEQYF	TGCGCCAGCAGCCACACGACCCGGGACGAGCAGTACTTC
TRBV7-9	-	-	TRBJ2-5	CASSLGFGETQYF	TGTGCCAGCAGCTTAGGGTTCGGAGAGACCCAGTACTTC
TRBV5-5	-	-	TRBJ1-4	CASSFRERSNEKLFF	TGTGCCAGCAGCTTTAGGGAGAGGTCTAATGAAAAACTGTTTTTT
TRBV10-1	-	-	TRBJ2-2	CASTHGGGGTGELFF	TGCGCCAGCACTCATGGGGGAGGAGGCACCGGGGAGCTGTTTTTT
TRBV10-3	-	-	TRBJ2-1	CAISDGTRAYEQFF	TGTGCCATCAGTGATGGGACTCGGGCATATGAGCAGTTCTTC
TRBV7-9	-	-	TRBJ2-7	CASSPSRGPEQYF	TGTGCCAGCAGCCCCAGTAGGGGCCCCGAGCAGTACTTC
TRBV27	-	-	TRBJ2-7	CASSFLGSSYEQYF	TGTGCCAGCAGTTTTCTGGGCAGCTCCTACGAGCAGTACTTC
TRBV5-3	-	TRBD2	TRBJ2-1	CAFYRGGAGEQFF	TGTGCCTTCTATCGCGGGGGGGCCGGTGAGCAGTTCTTC
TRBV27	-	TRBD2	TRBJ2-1	CASRAMGLAGGNEQFF	TGTGCCAGCAGGGCAATGGGACTAGCGGGAGGTAATGAGCAGTTCTTC
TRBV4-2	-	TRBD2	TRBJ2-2	CASSQEGVGGPSTGELFF	TGTGCCAGCAGCCAAGAAGGTGTGGGAGGGCCGAGCACCGGGGAGCTGTTTTTT
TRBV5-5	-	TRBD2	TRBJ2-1	CASSDSGAYNEQFF	TGTGCCAGCAGCGATAGCGGGGCCTACAATGAGCAGTTCTTC
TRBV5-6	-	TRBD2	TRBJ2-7	CARLANEQYF	TGTGCCAGACTAGCGAACGAGCAGTACTTC
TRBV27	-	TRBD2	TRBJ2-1	CASSPGTSGYNEQFF	TGTGCCAGCAGTCCCGGGACTAGCGGCTACAATGAGCAGTTCTTC
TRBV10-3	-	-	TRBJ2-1	CAISDPTSSNEQFF	TGTGCCATCAGTGACCCGACTAGTTCCAATGAGCAGTTCTTC
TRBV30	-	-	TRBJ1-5	CAWSDSGNQPQHF	TGTGCCTGGAGTGACAGTGGCAATCAGCCCCAGCATTTT
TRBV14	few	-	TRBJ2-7	CASSNRANYEQYF	TGTGCCAGCAGCAACAGGGCCAACTACGAGCAGTACTTC
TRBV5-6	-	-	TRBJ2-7	CASSPTFNEQYF	TGTGCCAGCAGTCCGACTTTTAACGAGCAGTACTTC
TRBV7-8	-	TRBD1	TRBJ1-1	CASRPQGARTEAFF	TGTGCCAGCAGACCCCAGGGGGCGCGGACTGAAGCTTTCTTT
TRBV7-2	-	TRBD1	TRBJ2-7	CASSPFLPHRDRAIYEQYF	TGTGCCAGCAGCCCATTTCTCCCCCACCGGGACAGGGCTATCTACGAGCAGTACTTC
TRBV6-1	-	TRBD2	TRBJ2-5	CASSAREWAGETQYF	TGTGCCAGCAGTGCGCGGGAGTGGGCTGGAGAGACCCAGTACTTC
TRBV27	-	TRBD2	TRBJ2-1	CASMWLAGINEQFF	TGTGCCAGCATGTGGCTAGCGGGAATCAATGAGCAGTTCTTC
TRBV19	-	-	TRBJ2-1	CASNRGGTYNEQFF	TGTGCCAGTAACCGGGGTGGGACCTACAATGAGCAGTTCTTC
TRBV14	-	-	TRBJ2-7	CASSQASEQYF	TGTGCCAGCAGCCAAGCCTCCGAGCAGTACTTC
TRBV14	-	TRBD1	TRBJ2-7	CASSQTRDRSYEQYF	TGTGCCAGCAGCCAGACTCGGGACAGATCCTACGAGCAGTACTTC
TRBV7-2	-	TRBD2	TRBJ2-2	CASSLAGGHGTGELFF	TGTGCCAGCAGCTTAGCGGGAGGGCACGGAACCGGGGAGCTGTTTTTT
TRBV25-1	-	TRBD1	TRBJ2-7	CASRGFEGTGGNEQYF	TGTGCCAGCAGGGGGTTCGAAGGGACAGGGGGCAACGAGCAGTACTTC
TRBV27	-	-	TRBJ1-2	CASWLRVRAGYTF	TGTGCCAGTTGGCTCAGGGTAAGGGCTGGCTACACCTTC
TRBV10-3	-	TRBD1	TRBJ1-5	CAISSDRASNQPQHF	TGTGCCATCAGTTCTGACAGGGCGAGCAATCAGCCCCAGCATTTT
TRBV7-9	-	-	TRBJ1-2	CASSFGSLTGYTF	TGTGCCAGCAGCTTCGGGTCCCTTACTGGCTACACCTTC
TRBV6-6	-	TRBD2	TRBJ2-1	CASTTGGFYNEQFF	TGTGCCAGCACGACGGGGGGTTTCTACAATGAGCAGTTCTTC
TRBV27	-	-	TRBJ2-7	CASSPSTDEQYF	TGTGCCAGCAGTCCATCGACAGACGAGCAGTACTTC
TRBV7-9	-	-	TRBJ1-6	CASSPPRANNSPLHF	TGTGCCAGCAGCCCCCCGCGGGCCAATAATTCCCCCCTCCACTTT
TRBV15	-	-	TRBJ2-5	CATSRERGTETQYF	TGTGCCACCAGCAGAGAACGCGGGACTGAGACCCAGTACTTC
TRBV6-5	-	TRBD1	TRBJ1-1	CASSWDRSNTEAFF	TGTGCCAGCAGCTGGGACAGGTCGAACACTGAAGCTTTCTTT
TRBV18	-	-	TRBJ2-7	CASSPDWNYEQYF	TGTGCCAGCTCACCCGACTGGAACTACGAGCAGTACTTC
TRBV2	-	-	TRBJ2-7	CASILRREQYF	TGTGCCAGCATCCTCCGTCGGGAGCAGTACTTC
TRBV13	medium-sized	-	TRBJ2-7	CASGRDSEGSYEQYF	TGTGCCAGCGGACGGGACTCGGAGGGCTCCTACGAGCAGTACTTC
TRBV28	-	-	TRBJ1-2	CASSPPPGTNGYTF	TGTGCCAGCAGCCCCCCCCCGGGTACTAATGGCTACACCTTC
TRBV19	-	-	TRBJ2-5	CASSIWSKETQYF	TGTGCCAGTAGTATTTGGAGTAAAGAGACCCAGTACTTC
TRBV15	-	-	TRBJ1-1	CATSRPIESTEAFF	TGTGCCACCAGCAGACCTATCGAGAGCACTGAAGCTTTCTTT
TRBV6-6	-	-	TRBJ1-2	CASAPFEGRGYTF	TGTGCCAGCGCCCCCTTCGAGGGTAGGGGCTACACCTTC
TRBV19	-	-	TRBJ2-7	CASSNGGVPYEQYF	TGTGCCAGTAGTAATGGCGGGGTCCCGTACGAGCAGTACTTC
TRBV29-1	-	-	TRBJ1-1	CSVEGTVSLNTEAFF	TGCAGCGTTGAAGGAACAGTGAGCTTGAACACTGAAGCTTTCTTT
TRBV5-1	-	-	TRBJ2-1	CASSFGYEQFF	TGCGCCAGCAGCTTCGGGTATGAGCAGTTCTTC
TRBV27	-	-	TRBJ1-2	CASSFAGVGYGYTF	TGTGCCAGCAGTTTTGCCGGGGTAGGCTATGGCTACACCTTC
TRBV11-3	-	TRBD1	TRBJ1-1	CASTNRDRGGLTEAFF	TGTGCCAGCACTAACCGGGACAGGGGAGGGTTAACTGAAGCTTTCTTT
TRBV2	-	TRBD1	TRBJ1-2	CASRTGFDYGYTF	TGTGCCAGCCGGACAGGGTTTGACTATGGCTACACCTTC
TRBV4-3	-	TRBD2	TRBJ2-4	CASSSSGGIQYF	TGCGCCAGCAGTAGTAGCGGGGGCATTCAGTACTTC
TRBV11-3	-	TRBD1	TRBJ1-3	CASSLYRGSTGNTIYF	TGTGCCAGCAGCTTATACAGGGGGTCTACTGGAAACACCATATATTTT
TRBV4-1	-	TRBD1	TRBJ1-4	CASSQDTGTGRLFF	TGCGCCAGCAGCCAGGACACCGGGACAGGGAGGCTGTTTTTT